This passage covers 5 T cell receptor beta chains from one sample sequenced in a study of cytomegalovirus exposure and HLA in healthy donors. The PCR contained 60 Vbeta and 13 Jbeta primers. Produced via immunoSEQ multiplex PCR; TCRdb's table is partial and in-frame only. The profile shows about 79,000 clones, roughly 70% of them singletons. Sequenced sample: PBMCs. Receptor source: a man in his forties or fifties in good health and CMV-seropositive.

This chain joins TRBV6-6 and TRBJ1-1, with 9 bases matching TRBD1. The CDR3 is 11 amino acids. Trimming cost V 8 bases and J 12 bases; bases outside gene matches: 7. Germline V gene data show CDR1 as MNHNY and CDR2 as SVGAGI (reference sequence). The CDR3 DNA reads TGTGCCAGCGAAAGGGGACAGGGAACTTTCTTT. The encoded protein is CASERGQGTFF.

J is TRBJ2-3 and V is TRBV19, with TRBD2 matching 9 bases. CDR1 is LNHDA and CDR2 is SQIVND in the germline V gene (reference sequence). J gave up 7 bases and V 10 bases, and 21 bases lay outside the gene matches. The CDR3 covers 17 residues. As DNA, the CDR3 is TGTGCCACCCAAAGGGCCCCTAGCGGGAACCTCGCACATACGCAGTATTTT. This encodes CATQRAPSGNLAHTQYF.

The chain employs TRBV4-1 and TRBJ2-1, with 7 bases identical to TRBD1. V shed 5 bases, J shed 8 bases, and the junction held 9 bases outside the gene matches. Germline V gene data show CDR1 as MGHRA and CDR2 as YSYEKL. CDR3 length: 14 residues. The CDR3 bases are TGCGCCAGCAGCTTAGACAGGGAAGTTCATGAGCAGTTCTTC. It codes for CASSLDREVHEQFF.

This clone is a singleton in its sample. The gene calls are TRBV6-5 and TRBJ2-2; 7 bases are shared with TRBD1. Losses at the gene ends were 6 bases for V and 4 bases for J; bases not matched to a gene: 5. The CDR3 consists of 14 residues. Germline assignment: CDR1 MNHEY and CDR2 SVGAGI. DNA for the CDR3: TGTGCCAGCAGCAAAGGGGGCGGCACCGGGGAGCTGTTTTTT. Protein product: CASSKGGGTGELFF.

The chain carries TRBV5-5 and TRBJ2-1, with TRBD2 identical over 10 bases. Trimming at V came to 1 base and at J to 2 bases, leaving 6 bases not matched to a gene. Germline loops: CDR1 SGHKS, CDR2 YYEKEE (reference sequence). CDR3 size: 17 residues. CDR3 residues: CASSLLGAGGTYNEQFF. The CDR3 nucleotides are TGTGCCAGCAGCTTGTTAGGAGCGGGAGGGACCTACAATGAGCAGTTCTTC.